This is a list of T cell receptor beta chains from one sample in a study of cytomegalovirus exposure and HLA in healthy donors. Measured with immunoSEQ multiplex PCR; TCRdb has only the in-frame clones, and not every one. The table shows fewer than 100,000 clones, with around three quarters occurring only once. Input material: PBMCs. Receptor source: a male donor in good health and CMV-seronegative. CDR3s include the opening cysteine and the closing phenylalanine or tryptophan. Each record gives: D gene, J gene, V gene, clone size, CDR3 protein, CDR3 DNA. A D gene is named only where the DNA matches it firmly. Clone size is shown for a subset of rows, as once, few, many or a class of expanded clone.

>-|TRBJ2-1|TRBV9|-
CASSSRDNNEQFF
TGTGCCAGCAGCTCACGAGACAACAATGAGCAGTTCTTC
>-|TRBJ2-7|TRBV10-2|-
CASSPRGGAYEQYF
TGCGCCAGCAGTCCGAGGGGGGGTGCCTACGAGCAGTACTTC
>-|TRBJ2-1|TRBV7-9|-
CASSLVRVDNEQFF
TGTGCCAGCAGCTTAGTTCGAGTTGACAATGAGCAGTTCTTC
>-|TRBJ1-5|TRBV6-1|-
CASSEGGDGPQHF
TGTGCCAGCAGTGAGGGGGGTGATGGGCCCCAGCATTTT
>-|TRBJ1-2|TRBV27|-
CASATGFYGYPF
TGTGCCAGCGCAACAGGTTTCTATGGCTACCCCTTC
>TRBD1|TRBJ2-7|TRBV6-5|-
CASSYLGTGTYEQYF
TGTGCCAGCAGTTACCTTGGGACAGGGACCTACGAGCAGTACTTC
>-|TRBJ1-2|TRBV6-6|-
CASSYGQLLVGYTF
TGTGCCAGCAGTTACGGACAGCTGCTAGTTGGCTACACCTTC
>TRBD1|TRBJ2-3|TRBV6-4|-
CASSRDSPDTQYF
TGTGCCAGCAGCCGGGACAGCCCAGATACGCAGTATTTT
>-|TRBJ1-2|TRBV5-6|-
CASSRRGLMHGYTF
TGTGCCAGCAGCCGCCGTGGGCTCATGCATGGCTACACCTTC
>-|TRBJ2-2|TRBV7-9|few
CASSLAGGSAGELFF
TGTGCCAGCAGCTTAGCAGGGGGTTCCGCCGGGGAGCTGTTTTTT
>TRBD1|TRBJ2-3|TRBV28|-
CASTTGLKDTQYF
TGTGCCAGCACGACAGGGCTTAAGGATACGCAGTATTTT
>TRBD1|TRBJ1-4|TRBV11-2|few
CASSHGTGIHEKLFF
TGTGCCAGCAGCCACGGGACAGGGATTCATGAAAAACTGTTTTTT
>-|TRBJ2-2|TRBV28|-
CASSLSGPGELFF
TGTGCCAGCAGTTTAAGCGGTCCCGGGGAGCTGTTTTTT
>TRBD2|TRBJ2-1|TRBV5-4|-
CASSLGTSGNYEQFF
TGTGCCAGCAGCTTGGGGACTAGCGGGAATTATGAGCAGTTCTTC
>-|TRBJ2-1|TRBV5-1|-
CASSSYYNEQFF
TGCGCCAGCAGCTCCTACTACAATGAGCAGTTCTTC
>-|TRBJ1-5|TRBV19|-
CASSPGIGQPQHF
TGTGCCAGTAGCCCGGGGATAGGTCAGCCCCAGCATTTT
>-|TRBJ2-5|TRBV7-2|-
CASSLLRSSSPGTQYF
TGTGCCAGCAGCTTATTACGGTCCTCGTCACCGGGGACCCAGTACTTC
>-|TRBJ2-1|TRBV9|-
CASSVGGQDNEQFF
TGTGCCAGCAGCGTAGGGGGGCAGGACAATGAGCAGTTCTTC
>-|TRBJ1-3|TRBV7-2|-
CASSISTGYGNTIYF
TGTGCCAGCAGCATATCCACAGGGTACGGAAACACCATATATTTT
>TRBD1|TRBJ2-5|TRBV28|-
CASSLDRETQYF
TGTGCCAGCAGTCTGGACAGGGAGACCCAGTACTTC
>-|TRBJ1-5|TRBV2|-
CASSEVSRDVPPQHF
TGTGCCAGCAGTGAAGTGAGCAGGGATGTTCCGCCCCAGCATTTT
>-|TRBJ2-7|TRBV28|-
CASSWGLGPYEQYF
TGTGCCAGCAGTTGGGGGCTAGGACCCTACGAGCAGTACTTC
>-|TRBJ1-1|TRBV7-8|-
CASSLGVRGEAFF
TGTGCCAGCAGCTTAGGGGTCCGGGGGGAGGCTTTCTTT
>TRBD1|TRBJ2-3|TRBV28|-
CASSFTGGDTQYF
TGTGCCAGCAGTTTTACAGGGGGAGATACGCAGTATTTT
>-|TRBJ2-7|TRBV9|-
CASSVGGVGPYEQYF
TGTGCCAGCAGCGTAGGAGGAGTGGGGCCCTACGAGCAGTACTTC
>-|TRBJ1-4|TRBV6-5|-
CASSLAPNEKLFF
TGTGCCAGCAGTTTAGCGCCGAATGAAAAACTGTTTTTT
>-|TRBJ1-2|TRBV5-1|-
CASRLAGDYGYPF
TGCGCCAGCAGATTGGCGGGGGACTATGGCTACCCCTTC
>-|TRBJ2-3|TRBV9|once
CASSVRGKPTDTQYF
TGTGCCAGCAGCGTGAGGGGGAAACCCACAGATACGCAGTATTTT
>-|TRBJ2-3|TRBV6-6|-
CASSYWAGAADTQYF
TGTGCCAGCAGTTACTGGGCAGGGGCAGCAGATACGCAGTATTTT
>-|TRBJ1-1|TRBV7-9|few
CASSLARRGNTEAFF
TGTGCCAGCAGCTTAGCGCGGCGAGGGAACACTGAAGCTTTCTTT
>-|TRBJ1-1|TRBV18|-
CASSPNGQGYAEAFF
TGTGCCAGCTCACCAAATGGGCAGGGTTACGCTGAAGCTTTCTTT
>TRBD1|TRBJ1-5|TRBV4-1|-
CASSQSTGDQPQHF
TGCGCCAGCAGCCAGTCGACAGGGGATCAGCCCCAGCATTTT
>TRBD1|TRBJ2-5|TRBV2|-
CASSEIRGPETQYF
TGTGCCAGCAGTGAAATCAGGGGGCCAGAGACCCAGTACTTC
>TRBD1|TRBJ2-7|TRBV4-1|once
CASSQEGGTGFTYEQYF
TGCGCCAGCAGCCAAGAAGGTGGGACAGGGTTTACCTACGAGCAGTACTTC
>-|TRBJ2-5|TRBV7-8|few
CASSHTSGGGLETQYF
TGTGCCAGCAGCCACACGTCAGGGGGAGGTTTGGAGACCCAGTACTTC
>TRBD2|TRBJ2-1|TRBV5-1|-
CASSQIGTPGLAGVLNEQFF
TGCGCCAGCAGCCAGATTGGAACTCCGGGACTAGCGGGGGTCCTCAATGAGCAGTTCTTC
>-|TRBJ2-7|TRBV25-1|few
CASSRGRAGNYEQYF
TGTGCCAGCAGTAGGGGTAGGGCGGGGAATTACGAGCAGTACTTC
>TRBD1|TRBJ1-1|TRBV5-4|few
CASSLRGPQAGGSEAFF
TGTGCCAGCAGCCTGAGGGGGCCACAAGCCGGAGGGAGTGAAGCTTTCTTT
>TRBD1|TRBJ1-1|TRBV4-3|-
CASSQPGGVETEAFF
TGCGCCAGCAGCCAACCAGGGGGCGTTGAGACTGAAGCTTTCTTT
>TRBD2|TRBJ2-3|TRBV7-9|-
CASSPNRLAVTDTQYF
TGTGCCAGCAGCCCGAACCGACTAGCGGTCACAGATACGCAGTATTTT
>-|TRBJ1-1|TRBV6-1|-
CASSANRAEAFF
TGTGCCAGCAGCGCCAACAGGGCTGAAGCTTTCTTT
>-|TRBJ1-1|TRBV14|-
CASSQDAGTRVVNTEAFF
TGTGCCAGCAGCCAAGATGCCGGGACACGCGTGGTGAACACTGAAGCTTTCTTT